What follows are 2 T cell receptor beta chains derived from one specimen sequenced in a study of blood T cell repertoires in COVID-19 (dated by TCRdb to about 2020). The library was generated by the immunoSEQ multiplex PCR assay. TCRdb holds this immuneACCESS table with in-frame rearrangements only. Some clones are missing; in checked studies, unresolved V genes explain under half, and the rest has no known cause. The sample contains 250,000 to 300,000 clones, roughly 86% of them found a single time. The ten most abundant clones make up 3.6% of the sample. The sample taken for sequencing was peripheral blood. The receptors shown here come from a man aged 18 to 29 with active or convalescent COVID-19.

This chain connects TRBV9 to TRBJ2-5; D gene uncertain. V was clipped by 3 bases and J by 2 bases, with 8 bases between them. This CDR3 has 13 amino acids. Germline CDR1 SGDLS, CDR2 YYNGEE. CDR3 sequence reads: CASSGQEQETQYF. The CDR3 DNA reads TGTGCCAGCAGCGGACAAGAGCAAGAGACCCAGTACTTC.

CDR3 region: CASSYRQGANEQYF. CDR3 DNA sequence: TGTGCCAGCAGTTACCGACAGGGGGCGAATGAGCAGTACTTC. The V call is TRBV28, the J call TRBJ2-7, with 10 nucleotides matching TRBD1. This CDR3 is built from 14 residues. Germline CDR1 is MDHEN and CDR2 is SYDVKM. J gave up 7 bases and V 4 bases, and 7 bases lay outside the gene matches.